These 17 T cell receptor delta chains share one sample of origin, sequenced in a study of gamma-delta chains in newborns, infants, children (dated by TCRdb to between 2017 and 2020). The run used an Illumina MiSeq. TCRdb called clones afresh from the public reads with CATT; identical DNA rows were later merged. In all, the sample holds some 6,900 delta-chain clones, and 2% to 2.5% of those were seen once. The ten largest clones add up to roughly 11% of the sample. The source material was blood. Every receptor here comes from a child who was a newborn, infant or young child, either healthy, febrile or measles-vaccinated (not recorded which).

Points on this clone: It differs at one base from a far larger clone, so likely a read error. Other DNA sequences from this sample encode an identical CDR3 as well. This CDR3 reads CACDTVLGDTTPSSSWDTRQMFF. CDR3 coding DNA: TGTGCCTGTGACACTGTACTGGGGGATACTACCCCCTCGAGCTCCTGGGACACCCGACAGATGTTTTTC. The chain recombines TRDV2 with TRDJ3; 12 nucleotides agree with TRDD3. Germline CDR1 reads GEAIGNYY; CDR2 reads EKD. Unmatched junction bases numbered 15, after V lost 1 base and J lost 0 bases. This CDR3 region has 23 residues.

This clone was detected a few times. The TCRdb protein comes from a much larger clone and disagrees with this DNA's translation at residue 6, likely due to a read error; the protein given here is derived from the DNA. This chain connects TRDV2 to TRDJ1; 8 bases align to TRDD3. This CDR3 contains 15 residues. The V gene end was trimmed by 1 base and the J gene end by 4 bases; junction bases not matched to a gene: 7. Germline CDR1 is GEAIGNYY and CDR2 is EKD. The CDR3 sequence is CACDTVGYGNDKLIF. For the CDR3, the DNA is TGTGCCTGTGACACGGTGGGATACGGGAACGATAAACTCATCTTT.

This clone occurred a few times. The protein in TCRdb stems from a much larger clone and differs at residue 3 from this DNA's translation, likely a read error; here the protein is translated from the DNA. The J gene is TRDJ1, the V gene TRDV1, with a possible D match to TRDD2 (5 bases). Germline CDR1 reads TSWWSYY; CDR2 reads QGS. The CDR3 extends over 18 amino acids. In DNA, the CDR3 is TGTGCTATTGGCTCAAAGGCCTACTCTAGGTTTCAGAACGATAAACTCATCTTT. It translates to CAIGSKAYSRFQNDKLIF.

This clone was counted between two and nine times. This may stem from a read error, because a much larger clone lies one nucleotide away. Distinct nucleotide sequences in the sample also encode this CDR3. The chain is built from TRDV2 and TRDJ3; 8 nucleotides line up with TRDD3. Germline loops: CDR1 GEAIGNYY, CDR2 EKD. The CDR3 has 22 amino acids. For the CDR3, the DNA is TGTGCCTGTGACACCGTATCGGGATACGGGGCGAGAAGCTCCTGGGACACCCGACAGATGTTTTTT. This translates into CACDTVSGYGARSSWDTRQMFF.

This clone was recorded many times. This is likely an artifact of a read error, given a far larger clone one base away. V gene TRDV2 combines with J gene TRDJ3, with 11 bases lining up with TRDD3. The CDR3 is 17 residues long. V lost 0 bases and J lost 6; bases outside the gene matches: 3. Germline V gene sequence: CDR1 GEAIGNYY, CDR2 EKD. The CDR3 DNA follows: TGTGCCTGTGACACCGCTGGGGGATACTTGGACACCCGACAGATGTTTTTC. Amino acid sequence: CACDTAGGYLDTRQMFF.

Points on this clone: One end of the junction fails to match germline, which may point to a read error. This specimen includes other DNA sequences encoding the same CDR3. The DNA of the CDR3 is TGTGCTCTTGGGGAACTCTCCCCGTTCAAATTGGGGGATAGAGGCTCCTGGGACACCCGACAGATGTTCTTC. It yields the protein CALGELSPFKLGDRGSWDTRQMFF. The V call is TRDV1, the J call TRDJ3; 9 nucleotides align to TRDD3. Per germline, CDR1 TSWWSYY and CDR2 QGS. The CDR3 loop spans 24 amino acids.

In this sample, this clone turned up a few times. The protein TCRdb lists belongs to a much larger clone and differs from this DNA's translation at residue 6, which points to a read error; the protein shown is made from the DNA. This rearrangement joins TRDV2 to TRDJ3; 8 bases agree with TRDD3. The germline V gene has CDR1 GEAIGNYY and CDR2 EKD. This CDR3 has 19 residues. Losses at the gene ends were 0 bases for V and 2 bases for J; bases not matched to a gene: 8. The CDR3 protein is CACDTRGYKSPWDTRQMFF. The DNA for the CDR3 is TGTGCCTGTGACACCAGGGGATACAAGTCCCCCTGGGACACCCGACAGATGTTTTTC.

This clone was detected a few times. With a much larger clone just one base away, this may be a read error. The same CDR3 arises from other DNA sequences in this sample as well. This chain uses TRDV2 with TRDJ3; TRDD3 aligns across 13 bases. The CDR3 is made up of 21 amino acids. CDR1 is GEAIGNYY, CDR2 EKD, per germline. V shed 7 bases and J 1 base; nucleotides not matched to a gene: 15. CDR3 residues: CACDADWGIRVESWDTRQMFF. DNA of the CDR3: TGTGCCTGCGACGCGGACTGGGGGATACGCGTTGAGTCCTGGGACACCCGACAGATGTTTTTC.

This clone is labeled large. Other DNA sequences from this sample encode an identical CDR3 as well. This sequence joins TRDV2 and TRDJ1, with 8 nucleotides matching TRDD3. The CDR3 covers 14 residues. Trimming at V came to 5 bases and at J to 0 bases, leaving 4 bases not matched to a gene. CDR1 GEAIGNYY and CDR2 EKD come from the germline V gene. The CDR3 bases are TGTGCCTGTGTCCTACTGGGGGACACCGATAAACTCATCTTT. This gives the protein CACVLLGDTDKLIF.

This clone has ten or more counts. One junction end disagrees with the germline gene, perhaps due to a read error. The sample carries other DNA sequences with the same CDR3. The CDR3 sequence: CAFLPWGITLTDKLIF. The CDR3 nucleotides read TGTGCCTTTCTCCCCTGGGGGATAACCCTCACCGATAAACTCATCTTC. J is TRDJ1 and V is TRDV3, with TRDD3 matching 10 bases. This CDR3 comprises 16 residues. CDR1 and CDR2 from the germline V gene are TVYSNPD and GDNSRS (reference sequence).

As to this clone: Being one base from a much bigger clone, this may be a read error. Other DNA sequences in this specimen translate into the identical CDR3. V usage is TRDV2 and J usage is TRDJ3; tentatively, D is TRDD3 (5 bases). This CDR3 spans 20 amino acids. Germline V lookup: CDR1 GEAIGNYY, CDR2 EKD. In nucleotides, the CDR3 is TGTGCCTGTGACATTCGGAGGTTGGGTAAGAGGTCCTGGGACACCCGGCAGATGTTTTTC. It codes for CACDIRRLGKRSWDTRQMFF.

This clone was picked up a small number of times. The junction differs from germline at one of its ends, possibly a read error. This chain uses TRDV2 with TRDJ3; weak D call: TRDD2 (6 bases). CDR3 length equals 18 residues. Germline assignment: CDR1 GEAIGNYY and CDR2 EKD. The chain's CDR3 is CACDTAGGPSRDARQMFF. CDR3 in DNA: TGTGCCTGTGACACCGCAGGGGGTCCTTCCCGGGACGCCCGACAGATGTTTTTC.

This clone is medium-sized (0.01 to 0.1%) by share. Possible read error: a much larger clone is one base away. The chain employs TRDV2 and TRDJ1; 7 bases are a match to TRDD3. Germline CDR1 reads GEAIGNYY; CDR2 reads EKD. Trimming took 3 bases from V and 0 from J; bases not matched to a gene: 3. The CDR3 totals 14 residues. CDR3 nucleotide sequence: TGTGCCTGTGACGTACTGGGGAACACCGATAAACTCATCTTT. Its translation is CACDVLGNTDKLIF.

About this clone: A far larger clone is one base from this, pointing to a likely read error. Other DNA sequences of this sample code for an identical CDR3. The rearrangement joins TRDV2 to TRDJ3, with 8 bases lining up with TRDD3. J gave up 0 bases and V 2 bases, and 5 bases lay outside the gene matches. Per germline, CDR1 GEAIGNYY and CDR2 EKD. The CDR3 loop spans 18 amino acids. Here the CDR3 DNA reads TGTGCCTGTGACAGTACTGGGGGGTACTCCTGGGACACCCGACAGATGTTTTTC. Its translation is CACDSTGGYSWDTRQMFF.

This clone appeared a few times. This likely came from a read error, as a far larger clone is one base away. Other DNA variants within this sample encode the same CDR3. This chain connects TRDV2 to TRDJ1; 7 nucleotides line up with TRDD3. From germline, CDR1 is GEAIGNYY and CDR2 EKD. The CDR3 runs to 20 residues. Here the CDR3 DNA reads TGTGCCTGTGACTCCGTGGCTGTGCTACCCGGGGGATGGAGGACCGATAAGCTCATCTTT. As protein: CACDSVAVLPGGWRTDKLIF.

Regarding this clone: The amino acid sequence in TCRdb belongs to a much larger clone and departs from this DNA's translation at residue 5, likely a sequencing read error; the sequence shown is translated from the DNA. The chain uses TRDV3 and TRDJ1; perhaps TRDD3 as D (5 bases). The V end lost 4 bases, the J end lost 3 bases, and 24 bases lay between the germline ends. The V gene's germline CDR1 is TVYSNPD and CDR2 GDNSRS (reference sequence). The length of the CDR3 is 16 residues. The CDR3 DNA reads TGTGCCTCCCCCTGCCCCGTTGGGGTCCGGGCCGATAAACTCATCTTT. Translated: CASPCPVGVRADKLIF.

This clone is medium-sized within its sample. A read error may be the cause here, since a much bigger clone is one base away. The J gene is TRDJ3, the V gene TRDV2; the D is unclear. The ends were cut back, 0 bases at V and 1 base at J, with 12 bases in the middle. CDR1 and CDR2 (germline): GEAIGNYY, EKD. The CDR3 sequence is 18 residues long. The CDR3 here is CACDTVGSGSWDTRQMFF. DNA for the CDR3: TGTGCCTGTGACACCGTTGGATCCGGTTCCTGGGACACCCGACAGATGTTTTTC.